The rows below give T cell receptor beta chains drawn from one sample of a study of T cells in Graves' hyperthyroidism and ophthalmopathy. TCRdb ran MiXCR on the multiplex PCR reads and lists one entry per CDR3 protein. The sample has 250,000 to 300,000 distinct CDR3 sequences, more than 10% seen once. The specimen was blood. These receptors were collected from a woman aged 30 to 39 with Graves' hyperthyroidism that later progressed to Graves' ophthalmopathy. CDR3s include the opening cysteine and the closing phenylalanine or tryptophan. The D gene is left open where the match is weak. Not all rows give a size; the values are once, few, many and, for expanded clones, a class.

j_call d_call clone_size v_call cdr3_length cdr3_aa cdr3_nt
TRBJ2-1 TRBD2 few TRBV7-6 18 CASSPSPPAGVGYNEQFF TGTGCCAGCAGCCCAAGCCCCCCGGCGGGGGTAGGGTACAATGAGCAGTTCTTC
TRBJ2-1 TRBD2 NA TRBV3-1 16 CASRAPGLAGVNEQFF TGTGCCAGCAGAGCCCCTGGACTAGCGGGGGTTAATGAGCAGTTCTTC
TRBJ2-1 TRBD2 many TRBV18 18 CASSPRGGAEPSYNEQFF TGTGCCAGCTCACCTCGGGGGGGGGCCGAGCCCTCCTACAATGAGCAGTTCTTC
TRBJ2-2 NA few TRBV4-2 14 CASSQVVFSGELFF TGTGCCAGCAGCCAAGTCGTCTTTTCCGGGGAGCTGTTTTTT
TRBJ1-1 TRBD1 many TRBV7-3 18 CASSLTFGQGGEGTEAFF TGTGCCAGCAGCTTAACGTTTGGACAGGGGGGGGAAGGCACTGAAGCTTTCTTT
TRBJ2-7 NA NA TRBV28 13 CASRGVGFDEQYF TGTGCCAGCAGGGGAGTAGGCTTCGACGAGCAGTACTTC
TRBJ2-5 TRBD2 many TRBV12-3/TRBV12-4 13 CASSLMGGETQYF TGTGCCAGCAGTTTAATGGGGGGGGAGACCCAGTACTTC
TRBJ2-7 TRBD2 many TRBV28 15 CASSIAGPGAYEQYF TGTGCCAGCAGTATAGCGGGCCCGGGGGCCTACGAGCAGTACTTC
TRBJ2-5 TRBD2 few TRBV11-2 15 CASSGLAGGRKTQYF TGTGCCAGCAGCGGACTAGCGGGAGGGCGAAAGACCCAGTACTTC
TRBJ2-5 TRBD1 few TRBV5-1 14 CASSLQGGQETQYF TGCGCCAGCAGCTTACAGGGGGGCCAAGAGACCCAGTACTTC
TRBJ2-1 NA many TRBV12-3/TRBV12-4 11 CASSPHKEQFF TGTGCCAGCAGCCCCCACAAGGAGCAGTTCTTC
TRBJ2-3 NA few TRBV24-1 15 CATSMAAGGTDTQYF TGTGCCACCAGTATGGCGGCCGGGGGCACAGATACGCAGTATTTT
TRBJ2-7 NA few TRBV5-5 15 CASSWGVLGTYEQYF TGTGCCAGCAGCTGGGGCGTCCTAGGGACATACGAGCAGTACTTC
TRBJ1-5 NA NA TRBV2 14 CASRGTGRWEPQHF TGTGCCAGCAGGGGTACAGGGAGATGGGAGCCCCAGCATTTT
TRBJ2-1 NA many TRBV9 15 CASSVNRRPYNEQFF TGTGCCAGCAGCGTAAACAGGAGACCCTACAATGAGCAGTTCTTC
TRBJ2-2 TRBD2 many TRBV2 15 CASITRTSGSGELFF TGTGCCAGCATCACCAGGACTAGCGGGTCCGGGGAGCTGTTTTTT
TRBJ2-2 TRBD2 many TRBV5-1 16 CASSLSSGGNTGELFF TGCGCCAGCAGCTTGTCTAGCGGGGGGAACACCGGGGAGCTGTTTTTT
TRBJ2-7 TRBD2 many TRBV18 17 CASSPPGTSGGYYEQYF TGTGCCAGCTCACCACCCGGGACTAGCGGAGGTTATTACGAGCAGTACTTC
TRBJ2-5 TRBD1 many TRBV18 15 CASSPEQGAWETQYF TGTGCCAGCTCACCAGAGCAGGGGGCTTGGGAGACCCAGTACTTC
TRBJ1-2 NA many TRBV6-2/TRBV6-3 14 CASTLRGAPLGYTF TGTGCCAGCACCCTAAGAGGTGCCCCTTTGGGCTACACCTTC
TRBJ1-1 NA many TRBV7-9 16 CASSYNRVTGNTEAFF TGTGCCAGCAGCTATAACAGGGTGACGGGGAACACTGAAGCTTTCTTT
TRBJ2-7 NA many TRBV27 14 CASSYGTPIYEQYF TGTGCCAGCAGTTATGGGACACCTATCTACGAGCAGTACTTC
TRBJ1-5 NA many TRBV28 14 CASSLRGGKKPQHF TGTGCCAGCAGTTTAAGAGGGGGGAAAAAGCCCCAGCATTTT
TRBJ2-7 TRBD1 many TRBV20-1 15 CSARDAGTALYEQYF TGCAGTGCTAGAGACGCCGGGACAGCCCTCTACGAGCAGTACTTC
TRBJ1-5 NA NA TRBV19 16 CASREVRAGSNQPQHF TGTGCCAGTAGAGAGGTGCGCGCGGGTAGCAATCAGCCCCAGCATTTT
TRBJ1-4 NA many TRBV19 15 CASSIFGRQNEKLFF TGTGCCAGTAGTATATTCGGCAGGCAGAATGAAAAACTGTTTTTT
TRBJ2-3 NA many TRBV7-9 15 CASSPFYVGVDTQYF TGTGCCAGCAGCCCCTTTTACGTAGGGGTGGATACGCAGTATTTT
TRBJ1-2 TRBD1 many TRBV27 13 CASGGQGNYGYTF TGTGCCAGCGGCGGACAGGGGAACTATGGCTACACCTTC
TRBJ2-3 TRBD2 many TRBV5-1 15 CASSSSSGNTDTQYF TGCGCCAGCAGCTCCTCTAGCGGAAACACAGATACGCAGTATTTT
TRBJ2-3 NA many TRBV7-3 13 CASSFAASDTQYF TGTGCCAGCAGCTTCGCAGCGTCAGATACGCAGTATTTT